This entry lists 30 T cell receptor beta chains sequenced from one sample in a study of Graves' ophthalmopathy and Graves' hyperthyroidism. The sequenced template was RNA, covering the TCR beta CDR3 region. Investigators did first-round RT-PCR with HTBI primers, then second-round multiplex PCR. TCRdb fed the multiplex PCR reads into MiXCR, producing one record per CDR3 protein. The sample has about 240,000 distinct CDR3 sequences, 45% seen once; the top ten hold about 45%. Sequencing used peripheral blood. These receptors all come from an adult man with Graves' ophthalmopathy.

The V gene is TRBV29-1, the J gene TRBJ1-5; D not certain. CDR3 length: 13 residues. Germline V gene lookup returns CDR1 SQVTM and CDR2 ANQGSEA. V lost 4 bases to trimming and J lost 11 bases, with 18 bases between them. The CDR3 DNA follows: TGCAGCGTTGTAGGAGGATGGGAAGAGACCCAGCATTTT. Protein product: CSVVGGWEETQHF.

The chain carries TRBV7-9 and TRBJ2-2, with 9 bases aligning to TRBD2. Germline values: CDR1 SEHNR, CDR2 FQNEAQ (reference sequence). J lost 3 bases, V lost 6 bases, and 5 bases had no gene match. The CDR3 is 15 amino acids. The CDR3: CASRGGTSHTGELFF. The CDR3 nucleotides are TGTGCCAGCAGGGGGGGGACTAGCCACACCGGGGAGCTGTTTTTT.

The sample holds a few counts of this clonotype. The V and J genes are TRBV18 and TRBJ1-2; D gene uncertain. This CDR3 is built from 15 residues. Trimming stripped 0 bases from V and 4 bases from J, with 12 bases between. Germline lookup yields CDR1 KGHSH and CDR2 LQKENI. CDR3 coding DNA: TGTGCCAGCTCACCACCGACGGGCCGATCCTATGGCTACACCTTC. This translates into CASSPPTGRSYGYTF.

This clonotype was detected many times. J is TRBJ2-5 and V is TRBV7-9; 8 bases fit TRBD2. V shed 5 bases and J 3 bases; nucleotides not matched to a gene: 11. The CDR3 runs to 16 residues. Germline V gene sequence: CDR1 SEHNR, CDR2 FQNEAQ (reference sequence). Here the CDR3 DNA reads TGTGCCAGCAGCCCCATGCGGAGCGGGAGTAAAGAGACCCAGTACTTC. This encodes CASSPMRSGSKETQYF.

This clonotype was picked up one time. CDR3 nucleotides: TGCGCCAGCAGCAACCTAAGGGACGATACGCAGTATTTT. Protein sequence: CASSNLRDDTQYF. This chain links TRBV5-1 with TRBJ2-3; D is tentatively TRBD1 or TRBD2 (5 bases each). This CDR3 has 13 amino acids. Germline V gene data show CDR1 as SGHRS and CDR2 as YFSETQ. V was clipped by 4 bases and J by 6 bases, with 12 bases between them. Full variable domain (remainder filled in from reference TRBV5-1 and TRBJ2-3): KAGVTQTPRYLIKTRGQQVTLSCSPISGHRSVSWYQQTPGQGLQFLFEYFSETQRNKGNFPGRFSGRQFSNSRSEMNVSTLELGDSALYLCASSNLRDDTQYFGPGTRLTVL.

This clonotype was counted only a few times. This rearrangement joins TRBV20-1 to TRBJ2-7; 7 nucleotides match TRBD2. This CDR3 has 16 residues. V dropped 0 bases and J dropped 5; count of bases not matched to a gene: 13. CDR1 DFQATT and CDR2 SNEGSKA come from the germline V gene (reference sequence). CDR3 nucleotide sequence: TGCAGTGCTAGAGATCCTCGGCCTAGCGGAGGGCACGAGCAGTACTTC. Its translation: CSARDPRPSGGHEQYF.

This clonotype was recorded at least ten times. This chain joins TRBV29-1 and TRBJ2-7; D remains unclear. The germline CDR1 and CDR2 sequences are SQVTM and ANQGSEA. Trimming cost V 3 bases and J 5 bases, with 8 bases left between them. This CDR3 is built from 11 residues. The CDR3 sequence: CSVEYQDEQYF. The CDR3 coding sequence is TGCAGCGTTGAGTATCAGGACGAGCAGTACTTC.

The sample holds many counts of this clonotype. In DNA form, the CDR3 reads TGCAGCGTTATCTTCACCTACGAGCAGTACTTC. It encodes CSVIFTYEQYF. J is TRBJ2-7 and V is TRBV29-1; D call uncertain. CDR3 length: 11 residues. V was clipped by 5 bases and J by 2 bases, with 7 bases between them. Germline loops: CDR1 SQVTM, CDR2 ANQGSEA.

This clonotype occurred many times. This chain uses TRBV5-5 with TRBJ1-5, with D unclear. V was trimmed by 5 bases and J by 2 bases, leaving 5 bases between them. CDR3 length: 12 amino acids. The germline CDR1 and CDR2 sequences are SGHKS and YYEKEE (reference sequence). CDR3 sequence (DNA): TGTGCCAGCAGGATGGGCAATCAGCCCCAGCATTTT. This translates into CASRMGNQPQHF.

V gene TRBV20-1 combines with J gene TRBJ1-5; no reliable D call. The germline CDR1 and CDR2 sequences are DFQATT and SNEGSKA (reference sequence). The CDR3 length is 14 residues. V shed 6 bases and J shed 4 bases, with 16 bases lying between them. The CDR3 loop reads CSASSPGLNQPQHF. CDR3 coding DNA: TGCAGTGCCAGCAGTCCGGGCCTTAATCAGCCCCAGCATTTT.

The rearrangement joins TRBV24-1 to TRBJ2-7, with TRBD1 as a possible D gene (6 bases). Germline V gives CDR1 KGHDR, CDR2 SFDVKD. The CDR3 spans 15 residues. Between the trimmed V and J ends, which lost 5 bases and 2 bases, there was a span of 15 bases. CDR3: CATSAQGRAPYEQYF. The DNA for the CDR3 is TGTGCCACCAGTGCCCAGGGGAGAGCCCCCTACGAGCAGTACTTC.

This clonotype was detected only a few times. The rearrangement joins TRBV20-1 to TRBJ2-7; 10 bases map to TRBD1. This CDR3 has 15 amino acids. Per germline, CDR1 DFQATT and CDR2 SNEGSKA (reference sequence). Trimming at V came to 1 base and at J to 6 bases, leaving 9 bases not matched to a gene. The CDR3 spells CSARGGTGDISEQYF. In DNA, the CDR3 is TGCAGTGCTAGAGGGGGGACAGGGGATATTAGCGAGCAGTACTTC.

This clonotype was picked up a small number of times. The chain has TRBV20-1 and TRBJ1-1, with D hard to call. This CDR3 contains 14 residues. The ends were cut back, 0 bases at V and 3 bases at J, with 11 bases in the middle. Germline assignment: CDR1 DFQATT and CDR2 SNEGSKA (reference sequence). The DNA of the CDR3 is TGCAGTGCTAGAGATGACGGCGGGTACACTGAAGCTTTCTTT. It codes for CSARDDGGYTEAFF.

V usage is TRBV9 and J usage is TRBJ1-1; the match to TRBD1 covers 9 bases. V shed 3 bases and J 3 bases; nucleotides not matched to a gene: 6. The germline V gene has CDR1 SGDLS and CDR2 YYNGEE. CDR3 length: 15 amino acids. The CDR3 spells CASSAGTGRHTEAFF. The CDR3 nucleotides read TGTGCCAGCAGCGCCGGGACAGGGAGACACACTGAAGCTTTCTTT.

The V gene is TRBV2, the J gene TRBJ1-1, with D uncertain. The ends were cut back, 0 bases at V and 10 bases at J, with 12 bases in the middle. Germline CDR1 reads SNHLY; CDR2 reads FYNNEI. The CDR3 is 13 amino acids. The CDR3 reads CASSEAKGRVAFF. The CDR3 DNA reads as TGTGCCAGCAGTGAAGCTAAGGGTAGGGTAGCTTTCTTT.

The chain carries TRBV5-1 and TRBJ2-7; D not resolved. From germline, CDR1 is SGHRS and CDR2 YFSETQ. CDR3 length: 14 residues. Trimming took off 0 bases at V and 2 bases at J, with 9 bases between the two ends. The CDR3 DNA follows: TGCGCCAGCAGCTTGGACGGCACCACCTACGAGCAGTACTTC. Its translation is CASSLDGTTYEQYF.

This clonotype has more than one count but fewer than ten. This chain connects TRBV24-1 to TRBJ1-1; TRBD1 matches 11 bases. Germline CDR1 is KGHDR and CDR2 is SFDVKD. The CDR3 has 16 amino acids. J gave up 6 bases and V 3 bases, and 8 bases lay outside the gene matches. The CDR3 bases are TGTGCCACCAGTGATCGGGACAGGGGGACGACCGCTGAAGCTTTCTTT. It specifies CATSDRDRGTTAEAFF.

This clonotype was seen more than once but under ten times. The chain employs TRBV5-1 and TRBJ2-7, with a possible D match to TRBD2 (5 bases). This CDR3 region has 13 residues. The germline V gene has CDR1 SGHRS and CDR2 YFSETQ. Trimming pared 0 bases from V and 7 bases from J, leaving 11 bases between. This chain's CDR3 is CASSLVVTGEQYF. CDR3 DNA sequence: TGCGCCAGCAGCTTGGTTGTGACGGGAGAGCAGTACTTC.

The chain is built from TRBV24-1 and TRBJ1-2; 7 bases match TRBD1. The J segment lost 4 bases and the V segment lost 4 bases, leaving 8 bases of the junction unmatched. CDR1 is KGHDR and CDR2 is SFDVKD in the germline V gene. The CDR3 length is 15 residues. The CDR3 DNA reads as TGTGCCACCAGTGAACATGAGGGGACAGTCTATGGCTACACCTTC. Protein product: CATSEHEGTVYGYTF.

The chain couples TRBV20-1 to TRBJ2-7; 12 bases map to TRBD2. V was pared by 7 bases and J by 4 bases, with 8 bases of the junction left unmatched. The CDR3 spans 14 residues. Germline V gene sequence: CDR1 DFQATT, CDR2 SNEGSKA (reference sequence). CDR3 region: CSGRASGGAYEQYF. DNA of the CDR3: TGCAGTGGAAGGGCTAGCGGGGGGGCTTACGAGCAGTACTTC.

In its sample, this clonotype was seen a few times. This chain connects TRBV4-2 to TRBJ2-7; D possibly corresponds to TRBD2 (6 bases). Trimming removed 0 bases at V and 7 bases at J, with 13 bases between. In germline, CDR1 is LGHNA, CDR2 YNFKEQ. This CDR3 spans 14 amino acids. CDR3 in DNA: TGTGCCAGCAGCCAAGATTGGCCGGAGGGGGAGCAGTACTTC. Translation: CASSQDWPEGEQYF.

The V and J genes are TRBV2 and TRBJ2-5, with 8 bases lining up with TRBD1. The CDR3 extends over 15 amino acids. V lost 5 bases, J lost 5 bases, and 10 bases stayed unmatched. Germline V gene lookup returns CDR1 SNHLY and CDR2 FYNNEI. For the CDR3, the DNA is TGTGCCAGCAGTTTAATGGACAGGGCTCCGGAGACCCAGTACTTC. It encodes CASSLMDRAPETQYF.

The V gene is TRBV5-1, the J gene TRBJ1-1, with 11 bases fitting TRBD1. J gave up 3 bases and V 3 bases, and 7 bases lay outside the gene matches. This CDR3 comprises 16 residues. Germline assignment: CDR1 SGHRS and CDR2 YFSETQ. The CDR3 region has the DNA TGCGCCAGCAGCTGGAGGACAGGGGGCGAGGACACTGAAGCTTTCTTT. It specifies CASSWRTGGEDTEAFF.

DNA of the CDR3: TGCGCCAGCAGTGACCAGGGAGGTGAAGCTTTCTTT. It yields the protein CASSDQGGEAFF. The rearrangement links TRBV10-2 to TRBJ1-1; D is perhaps TRBD1 (5 bases). Germline-derived CDR1 and CDR2 are WSHSY and SAAADI. CDR3 length equals 12 residues. Deletions cut 3 bases from V and 7 bases from J, with 9 bases between.

For this clonotype: The junction and the germline gene differ at one end; a read error may be behind it. V is TRBV10-3 and J is TRBJ1-2; no definite D call. CDR1 and CDR2 (germline): ENHRY, SYGVKD. CDR3 length: 15 amino acids. CDR3 nucleotide sequence: TGTGCCAGCAGTTACTCGGGCGGTGCTAACTATGGCTACACCTTC. Protein sequence: CASSYSGGANYGYTF.

This chain uses TRBV7-3 with TRBJ2-6; no reliable D call. This CDR3 has 16 residues. The germline V gene encodes CDR1 SGHTA and CDR2 FQGTGA. V lost 0 bases and J lost 2, with 8 bases in between. The DNA for the CDR3 is TGTGCCAGCAGCTTAACTCGGCGAACTGGGGCCAACGTCCTGACTTTC. This encodes CASSLTRRTGANVLTF.

This clonotype occurred once. The chain employs TRBV2 and TRBJ2-2, with D unclear. This CDR3 region has 8 residues. V lost 8 bases and J 10 bases, leaving 2 bases between the germline ends. Germline lookup yields CDR1 SNHLY and CDR2 FYNNEI. CDR3 residues: CASEELFF. The CDR3 coding sequence is TGTGCCAGCGAGGAGCTGTTTTTT.

V and J are TRBV29-1 and TRBJ2-7; D possibly corresponds to TRBD2 (7 bases). The V gene lost 6 bases and the J gene lost 3 bases, with 18 bases spanning the gap. CDR3 size: 14 residues. Germline V CDR1 and CDR2: SQVTM, ANQGSEA. The DNA of the CDR3 is TGCAGCGTCCAAGGGGGGGGGAATAACTACGAGCAGTACTTC. Protein product: CSVQGGGNNYEQYF.

The chain combines TRBV2 with TRBJ2-7, with D perhaps matching TRBD2 (6 bases). V was pared by 8 bases and J by 7 bases, with 9 bases between. The CDR3 is 10 residues long. CDR1 and CDR2 (germline): SNHLY, FYNNEI. The CDR3 DNA is TGTGCCAGCGGGGCGGGGGAGCAGTACTTC. It codes for CASGAGEQYF.

The rearrangement uses TRBV10-3 and TRBJ1-2; unclear D gene. The CDR3 sequence is 11 residues long. The V and J ends lost 3 bases and 6 bases respectively, with 5 bases between them. Germline assignment: CDR1 ENHRY and CDR2 SYGVKD. The CDR3 sequence is CAISDSDGYTF. DNA for the CDR3: TGTGCCATCAGTGACTCCGATGGCTACACCTTC.